A single sample is the source of the 21 T cell receptor beta chains below, sequenced in a study of early T cells in non-severe SARS-CoV-2 infection. TCRdb redid the calling of the 5' RACE reads with MiXCR, one entry per CDR3 protein. Of roughly 75,000 distinct CDR3 sequences in the sample, approximately 12% were seen once. Sample: whole blood. These receptors were collected from an adult who was a healthcare worker with PCR-confirmed SARS-CoV-2 infection or an uninfected control (not recorded which).

This clonotype was observed a handful of times. V gene TRBV28 combines with J gene TRBJ2-7, with 8 bases identical to TRBD2. Unmatched junction bases numbered 10, after V lost 4 bases and J lost 2 bases. This CDR3 is 16 amino acids long. CDR1 is MDHEN and CDR2 is SYDVKM in the germline V gene. CDR3 sequence: CASSSPTETSAYEQYF. The CDR3 nucleotides are TGTGCCAGCAGTTCCCCCACCGAGACTAGCGCCTACGAGCAGTACTTC.

This clonotype has ten or more counts. This chain links TRBV2 with TRBJ2-3; 7 bases agree with TRBD2. CDR1 and CDR2 (germline): SNHLY, FYNNEI. The CDR3 runs to 14 residues. V lost 3 bases, J lost 4 bases, and 4 bases stayed unmatched. The CDR3 is CASSEGLSADTQYF. The CDR3, as DNA: TGTGCCAGCAGTGAGGGACTATCCGCAGATACGCAGTATTTT.

This clonotype has at least ten counts. The rearrangement links TRBV20-1 to TRBJ2-1; TRBD1 is a possible D gene (6 bases). Trimming removed 3 bases at V and 0 bases at J, with 15 bases between. The germline gives CDR1 DFQATT, CDR2 SNEGSKA (reference sequence). The CDR3 has 16 residues. The CDR3, as DNA: TGCAGTGCTAGTCCGGACAGTCCCAGCTCCTACAATGAGCAGTTCTTC. Protein sequence: CSASPDSPSSYNEQFF.

This clonotype was seen repeatedly, ten times or more. The chain has TRBV21-1 and TRBJ2-7; the listed D gene, TRBD1, was not tested against the DNA. TRBV21-1 has pseudogene status. The CDR3 extends over 17 amino acids. Here the CDR3 DNA reads TGTGCCAGCAGCCCTCCCTTCCGGGACAGGGGCTCCTACGAGCAGTACTTC. Translation: CASSPPFRDRGSYEQYF.

This clonotype was seen many times. This chain links TRBV30 with TRBJ1-1; D call uncertain. Germline lookup yields CDR1 GTSNPN and CDR2 SVGIG (reference sequence). Trimming left V 3 bases short and J 6 bases short, with 11 bases between. CDR3 length: 12 amino acids. Written as DNA, the CDR3 is TGTGCCTGGAGACCCATGGGGTCTGAAGCTTTCTTT. Translated: CAWRPMGSEAFF. The full variable domain, its missing parts supplied by reference TRBV30 and TRBJ1-1, is SQTIHQWPATLVQPVGSPLSLECTVEGTSNPNLYWYRQAAGRGLQLLFYSVGIGQISSEVPQNLSASRPQDRQFILSSKKLLLSDSGFYLCAWRPMGSEAFFGQGTRLTVV.

The CDR3 sequence is CASSQSRTVAGVEQYF. CDR3 in DNA: TGTGCCAGCAGCCAATCCCGGACGGTAGCGGGTGTGGAGCAGTACTTC. The chain carries TRBV7-6 and TRBJ2-7; 7 bases are a match to TRBD2. Germline V lookup: CDR1 SGHVS, CDR2 FNYEAQ. The CDR3 extends over 16 amino acids. V lost 5 bases to trimming and J lost 7 bases; unmatched junction nucleotides: 17.

This clonotype was counted many times. The J gene is TRBJ2-7, the V gene TRBV7-9; possibly TRBD1 or TRBD2 for D (5 bases each). Deletions cut 2 bases from V and 0 bases from J, with 11 bases between. CDR1 is SEHNR, CDR2 FQNEAQ, per germline (reference sequence). This CDR3 spans 15 amino acids. CDR3 amino acids: CASSLSGTRSYEQYF. The CDR3 DNA reads TGTGCCAGCAGCTTATCCGGGACCCGCTCCTACGAGCAGTACTTC.

This sequence joins TRBV7-2 and TRBJ2-1; perhaps D is TRBD1 or TRBD2 (5 bases each). The CDR3 sequence is 12 residues long. V lost 4 bases, J lost 9 bases, and 10 bases lay in between. Germline assignment: CDR1 SGHTA and CDR2 FQGNSA. CDR3 in amino acids: CASSYSGTEQFF. The CDR3, as DNA: TGTGCCAGCAGCTATTCCGGGACTGAGCAGTTCTTC.

This clonotype occurred many times. The rearrangement uses TRBV19 and TRBJ2-1, with 10 bases that match TRBD2. In germline, CDR1 is LNHDA, CDR2 SQIVND (reference sequence). The ends lost 7 bases at V and 7 bases at J; junction bases unmatched: 13. This CDR3 has 16 residues. CDR3 in DNA: TGTGCCAGTACCTTATGGGCTAGCGGGAGTACAAATGAGCAGTTCTTC. Protein sequence: CASTLWASGSTNEQFF.

The chain links TRBV3-1 to TRBJ2-7; 7 bases are shared with TRBD1. This CDR3 is 15 amino acids long. The ends lost 5 bases at V and 6 bases at J; junction bases unmatched: 13. Germline lookup yields CDR1 LGHDT and CDR2 YNNKEL (reference sequence). The CDR3 coding sequence is TGTGCCAGCAGCGAGGGGGCGGACCCCGGGTTCGAGCAGTACTTC. Protein sequence: CASSEGADPGFEQYF.

This clonotype was detected a few times. This chain uses TRBV7-8 with TRBJ2-3; tentative D call: TRBD2 (5 bases). This CDR3 comprises 16 residues. V was clipped by 5 bases and J by 4 bases, with 19 bases between them. Germline V gives CDR1 SGHVS, CDR2 FQNEAQ. CDR3 loop: CASSPGLGEIADTQYF. The CDR3 DNA reads TGTGCCAGCAGCCCGGGCCTTGGGGAGATCGCAGATACGCAGTATTTT.

This clonotype showed up just a few times. This chain joins TRBV18 and TRBJ2-2; D gene unclear. The length of the CDR3 is 12 residues. Per germline, CDR1 KGHSH and CDR2 LQKENI. Trimming cost V 3 bases and J 2 bases, with 1 base left between them. The CDR3 here is CASSPNTGELFF. CDR3 DNA sequence: TGTGCCAGCTCACCTAACACCGGGGAGCTGTTTTTT.

This clonotype was observed a handful of times. This chain links TRBV12-5 with TRBJ1-5; 7 bases are shared with TRBD1. V shed 7 bases, J shed 1 base, and the junction held 10 bases outside the gene matches. The CDR3 sequence is 16 residues long. Germline-derived CDR1 and CDR2 are LGHNT and FRNRAP. The CDR3: CASVLTDRASNQPQHF. The CDR3 DNA reads as TGTGCTAGTGTTCTTACCGACAGGGCCAGCAATCAGCCCCAGCATTTT.

This sequence joins TRBV12-3 or TRBV12-4 and TRBJ2-2; D is unclear. V lost 6 bases, J lost 0 bases, and 11 bases lay in between. This CDR3 contains 15 residues. CDR3 in DNA: TGTGCCAGCAGCTCCCGGGCCCCGAACACCGGGGAGCTGTTTTTT. Residues: CASSSRAPNTGELFF.

The gene calls are TRBV10-3 and TRBJ2-7; TRBD2 aligns across 8 bases. The CDR3 loop spans 15 amino acids. Germline CDR1 ENHRY, CDR2 SYGVKD. V shed 6 bases and J 6 bases; nucleotides not matched to a gene: 13. For the CDR3, the DNA is TGTGCCATCAGAGACCTAAGCGGGAGTGTGGGCGAGCAGTACTTC. Its translation is CAIRDLSGSVGEQYF.

The V and J genes are TRBV20-1 and TRBJ1-4; TRBD1 is a possible D gene (6 bases). Germline V lookup: CDR1 DFQATT, CDR2 SNEGSKA (reference sequence). Trimming removed 3 bases at V and 0 bases at J, with 23 bases between. This CDR3 region has 19 residues. The CDR3 protein is CSASAVPGGSVSTNEKLFF. The CDR3, as DNA: TGCAGTGCTAGCGCGGTCCCGGGGGGCTCGGTTTCAACTAATGAAAAACTGTTTTTT.

The chain joins TRBV7-8 to TRBJ2-6; tentatively, D is TRBD1 or TRBD2 (5 bases each). The germline gives CDR1 SGHVS, CDR2 FQNEAQ. CDR3 length: 17 residues. V gave up 5 bases and J gave up 0 bases, with 14 bases separating them. Here the CDR3 DNA reads TGTGCCAGCAGCAAGGGACGGGAACTCTCTGGGGCCAACGTCCTGACTTTC. It translates to CASSKGRELSGANVLTF.

This clonotype was counted between two and nine times. This sequence joins TRBV29-1 and TRBJ2-7, with 9 bases identical to TRBD2. The CDR3 has 14 amino acids. The V gene's germline CDR1 is SQVTM and CDR2 ANQGSEA. The V segment lost 4 bases and the J segment 2 bases; nucleotides outside the gene matches: 6. The CDR3 region is CSVGKAGGPYEQYF. The CDR3 coding sequence is TGCAGCGTTGGGAAAGCGGGAGGCCCCTACGAGCAGTACTTC.

This clonotype was observed a handful of times. The V call is TRBV10-2, the J call TRBJ2-3; no clear D gene. Per the germline V gene, CDR1 is WSHSY and CDR2 is SAAADI. V lost 2 bases and J 1 base, leaving 4 bases between the germline ends. The CDR3 length is 13 residues. The CDR3 coding sequence is TGCGCCAGCAGTGAGGTTCGCACAGATACGCAGTATTTT. The encoded protein is CASSEVRTDTQYF.

This sequence joins TRBV15 and TRBJ2-7; 9 bases line up with TRBD2. Germline values: CDR1 LNHNV, CDR2 YYDKDF (reference sequence). The trim removed 1 base at V and 4 bases at J, leaving 5 bases unmatched. The CDR3 runs 15 residues. The CDR3: CATSRVAGGTYEQYF. CDR3 nucleotides: TGTGCCACCAGCAGAGTTGCGGGAGGGACGTACGAGCAGTACTTC.

This clonotype was observed many times. The chain combines TRBV7-9 with TRBJ2-7, with D perhaps matching TRBD2 (6 bases). The CDR3 length is 15 residues. The germline gives CDR1 SEHNR, CDR2 FQNEAQ (reference sequence). Trimming took off 0 bases at V and 4 bases at J, with 13 bases between the two ends. The CDR3 DNA reads TGTGCCAGCAGCTTAGCGGAGGGACTGAGGTACGAGCAGTACTTC. Residues: CASSLAEGLRYEQYF. Drawing the rest from reference TRBV7-9 and TRBJ2-7, the complete variable domain is DTGVSQNPRHKITKRGQNVTFRCDPISEHNRLYWYRQTLGQGPEFLTYFQNEAQLEKSRLLSDRFSAERPKGSFSTLEIQRTEQGDSAMYLCASSLAEGLRYEQYFGPGTRLTVT.